This entry concerns a single T cell receptor (beta chain). Germline-derived CDR1 and CDR2 are LGHDT and YNNKEL (reference sequence). Deletions cut 1 base from V and 5 bases from J, with 5 bases between. CDR3 length equals 12 residues. The entry originates in a study of blood T cell repertoires in COVID-19. At the level of the study: There were acute and convalescent COVID-19 samples, and they came from the United States, Italy and Spain. Sources were T cells, B-cell-depleted T cells, or PBMCs; the material itself was cDNA or gDNA.

Authors' methods: It was from reference gene primer amplification that nucleated cell counts were estimated. The method was immunoSEQ multiplex PCR; TCRdb's version includes in-frame clones alone and lacks a portion of them. The V and J calls and clone size are taken from that table; D and trimming were inferred from the DNA. The sample has about 220,000 clones, more than 70% seen once. This clonotype was obtained from a woman aged 50 to 60 with acute or convalescent COVID-19. The sequenced sample consisted of peripheral blood. The chain joins TRBV3-1 (or the pseudogene TRBV3-2) to TRBJ1-2, with TRBD1 as a possible D gene (5 bases). The chain's CDR3 is CASSQAGYGYTF. The CDR3 DNA reads TGTGCCAGCAGCCAAGCAGGGTATGGCTACACCTTC.